This TCR beta chain comes out of a study of shared clonotypes between healthy human individuals. Adults of Caucasian background living in Nashville, Tennessee made up all donors. Study-wide results and caveats: With a handful of donors compared, around 5% of naive CD4 clonotypes were shared. Richness estimates generally favored naive over memory subsets.

J lost 6 bases, V lost 2 bases, and 8 bases had no gene match. CDR3 length: 15 amino acids. Per germline, CDR1 LGHNA and CDR2 YNFKEQ. Only in-frame clones appear in the TCRdb table, and some are missing; sequencing was by immunoSEQ multiplex PCR. The data show fewer than 1.4 million clones, approximately 80% seen once. With regard to this clone: Its antigen is not known.

This clonotype was sampled from a man younger than 35 in good health. Some clones in this sample may be carry-over from other donors' samples. The specimen was memory CD4+ T cells from PBMCs. Indicated subset: CD45RA-negative fraction. The chain joins TRBV4-2 to TRBJ2-7; 9 bases fit TRBD2. CDR3 DNA sequence: TGTGCCAGCAGCCAACCACCGGGACTAGCAGCCGAGCAGTACTTC. Its protein product is CASSQPPGLAAEQYF.